This TCR beta chain was obtained from a study of shared clonotypes between healthy human individuals. Study at large: The study used three CD4 naive, three CD4 memory, two CD8 naive and one CD8 memory plate per donor. General study findings and limits: An expected dependence of interdonor clonotype sharing on sequencing depth was noted.

Clones were read by immunoSEQ multiplex PCR, and TCRdb kept only the in-frame ones, dropping some. The repertoire includes roughly 2,000,000 clones, roughly 95% of them detected once, and less than 2% sits in the top ten. The naive CD8 population came from CD45RO-negative cells selected for CCR7, without terminally differentiated effector memory CD45RA+ cells. To note about this clone: Its antigen is as yet unknown.

The CDR3 is 16 amino acids. After removal of 5 bases from V and 5 bases from J, the junction contained 8 bases not matched to a gene. Germline CDR1 SEHNR, CDR2 FQNEAQ (reference sequence). This TCR was recovered from a man between 18 and 35 years old in good health. Some clones in this sample may be carry-over from other donors' samples. This chain connects TRBV7-9 to TRBJ2-7; 14 bases map to TRBD2. The sample consisted of naive CD8+ T cells from PBMCs. The CDR3 nucleotides read TGTGCCAGCAGCCCCCGGACTAGCGGGGGGCACAACGAGCAGTACTTC. As protein: CASSPRTSGGHNEQYF.